This TCR beta chain was sequenced in a study of blood T cell repertoires in COVID-19. Study overall: PBMCs, B-cell-depleted T cells, or T cells were the source of the cDNA or gDNA that made up the material.

The CDR3 loop spans 14 amino acids. Germline lookup yields CDR1 LNHDA and CDR2 SQIVND (reference sequence). Trimming removed 4 bases at V and 2 bases at J, with 11 bases between. Using immunoSEQ multiplex PCR, the repertoire was profiled, and TCRdb retains in-frame clones only, with some absent. This table holds more than 140,000 clones, approximately 80% found once. The chain has TRBV19 and TRBJ2-5; possibly TRBD2 for D (5 bases). This receptor was obtained from a woman in her forties or fifties in a cohort sampled during active or convalescent COVID-19. Input material: peripheral blood. The CDR3 region has the DNA TGTGCCAGTAGTAGAGAGCCGGGACAAGAGACCCAGTACTTC. It encodes CASSREPGQETQYF.